Following are 25 T cell receptor beta chains from one sample sequenced in a study of T cell responses to AZD1222 COVID-19 vaccine (dated by TCRdb to the early 2020s). Libraries came from the immunoSEQ multiplex PCR assay. Entries here come from immuneACCESS through TCRdb and include only in-frame sequences with V and J called. Some clones fail to appear in such tables; in the studies checked, an unresolved V gene covers under half of the shortfall, and the cause of the remainder is unknown. For this sample the table gives 150,000 to 200,000 clones, of which 90% to 95% were detected only once. The ten largest clones capture 1.6% of the sample. Interpreted using the paper, the time point label stands for: about 28 days (+/-7) after the second vaccine dose. The specimen comprised peripheral blood, sampled 28 days after the second AZD1222 dose. These receptors were obtained from an adult who received the AZD1222 COVID-19 vaccine.

The chain combines TRBV28 with TRBJ2-3; D may be TRBD1 (7 bases). Trimming left V 10 bases short and J 2 bases short, with 22 bases between. The germline V gene has CDR1 MDHEN and CDR2 SYDVKM. The CDR3 totals 16 residues. The CDR3 sequence: CATHPQGGYLTDTQYF. In nucleotides, the CDR3 is TGTGCCACCCACCCCCAGGGGGGATATCTCACAGATACGCAGTATTTT.

The chain combines TRBV27 with TRBJ2-7; D remains ambiguous. Trimming removed 6 bases at V and 7 bases at J, with 19 bases between. The CDR3 has 14 residues. Germline values: CDR1 MNHEY, CDR2 SMNVEV (reference sequence). CDR3: CASRQNIPSYEQYF. For the CDR3, the DNA is TGTGCCAGCAGGCAAAATATCCCGAGCTATGAGCAGTACTTC.

The chain combines TRBV5-4 with TRBJ2-7, with 7 bases fitting TRBD2. V shed 4 bases, J shed 7 bases, and the junction held 11 bases outside the gene matches. The CDR3 sequence is 14 residues long. From germline, CDR1 is SGHNT and CDR2 YYREEE (reference sequence). The CDR3 DNA is TGTGCCAGCAGCCGGGAGGTTAGGGTACGGGAGCAGTACTTC. Translated, it gives CASSREVRVREQYF.

The chain is built from TRBV7-6 and TRBJ2-1; D may be TRBD2 (5 bases). The CDR3 contains 15 residues. Per the germline V gene, CDR1 is SGHVS and CDR2 is FNYEAQ. The V gene lost 1 base and the J gene lost 4 bases, with 11 bases spanning the gap. The CDR3 nucleotides are TGTGCCAGCAGCTTAGAAGCGGCCCCGTACAATGAGCAGTTCTTC. Its translation: CASSLEAAPYNEQFF.

This sequence joins TRBV2 and TRBJ1-1, with D perhaps matching TRBD1 (6 bases). Per germline, CDR1 SNHLY and CDR2 FYNNEI. The CDR3 extends over 14 amino acids. V dropped 6 bases and J dropped 8 bases, with 19 bases sitting between them. The chain's CDR3 is CASRVNRDNLEAFF. CDR3 DNA sequence: TGTGCCAGCAGAGTGAACCGGGACAACTTAGAAGCTTTCTTT.

The chain couples TRBV6-2 or TRBV6-3 to TRBJ2-4; D might be TRBD1 or TRBD2, each matching 5 bases. The length of the CDR3 is 13 residues. The V end was cut by 2 bases, the J end by 14 bases, with 16 bases between. The germline gives CDR1 MNHEY, CDR2 SVGEGT. The CDR3 DNA follows: TGTGCCAGCAGTTACCGACCAGGGACGCAAGAGTACTTC. This encodes CASSYRPGTQEYF.

J is TRBJ1-1 and V is TRBV28; 7 bases agree with TRBD1. Per germline, CDR1 MDHEN and CDR2 SYDVKM. This CDR3 is 14 amino acids long. J gave up 5 bases and V 7 bases, and 10 bases lay outside the gene matches. CDR3 amino acids: CASNLPTGRTEAFF. As DNA, the CDR3 is TGTGCCAGCAACCTCCCGACAGGGAGGACTGAAGCTTTCTTT.

The chain couples TRBV11-3 to TRBJ1-1, with 7 nucleotides matching TRBD1. The CDR3 runs 16 residues. V was pared by 0 bases and J by 6 bases, with 10 bases of the junction left unmatched. The V gene's germline CDR1 is SGHNT and CDR2 YENEEA. The CDR3 DNA is TGTGCCAGCAGCTTAGATGGGACAGACCCAGCGGCTGAAGCTTTCTTT. Amino acid sequence: CASSLDGTDPAAEAFF.

The V call is TRBV7-6, the J call TRBJ2-2; unclear D gene. Trimming removed 3 bases at V and 4 bases at J, with 6 bases between. The CDR3 runs 13 residues. The V gene's germline CDR1 is SGHVS and CDR2 FNYEAQ. The DNA for the CDR3 is TGTGCCAGCAGCTTTCGGGTCACCGGGGAGCTGTTTTTT. It codes for CASSFRVTGELFF.

The chain has TRBV19 and TRBJ1-2; 10 nucleotides line up with TRBD1. Trimming took 1 base from V and 8 from J; bases not matched to a gene: 7. The CDR3 totals 15 residues. The germline V gene has CDR1 LNHDA and CDR2 SQIVND (reference sequence). CDR3 region: CASSIGTGTGDGYTF. The DNA for the CDR3 is TGTGCCAGTAGTATAGGAACCGGGACAGGGGACGGCTACACCTTC.

About this clone: The same CDR3 arises from other DNA sequences in this sample as well. V is TRBV5-6 and J is TRBJ2-2; no clear D. V dropped 3 bases and J dropped 2 bases, with 8 bases sitting between them. This CDR3 spans 14 amino acids. Looked up from germline, CDR1 is SGHDT and CDR2 is YYEEEE. The CDR3 loop reads CASSSGLNTGELFF. In nucleotides, the CDR3 is TGTGCCAGCAGCTCTGGATTAAACACCGGGGAGCTGTTTTTT.

The table lists this clone with a count of one. V and J are TRBV5-1 and TRBJ2-2, with D hard to call. V was shortened by 0 bases and J by 6 bases, with 3 bases between the two germline ends. This CDR3 has 12 residues. CDR1 is SGHRS and CDR2 is YFSETQ in the germline V gene. The CDR3: CASSLGAGELFF. The CDR3 DNA reads as TGCGCCAGCAGCTTGGGGGCCGGGGAGCTGTTTTTT. Together with reference TRBV5-1 and TRBJ2-2, the CDR3 gives the full variable domain: KAGVTQTPRYLIKTRGQQVTLSCSPISGHRSVSWYQQTPGQGLQFLFEYFSETQRNKGNFPGRFSGRQFSNSRSEMNVSTLELGDSALYLCASSLGAGELFFGEGSRLTVL.

The rearrangement links TRBV28 to TRBJ1-5; 7 positions match TRBD1. V lost 3 bases to trimming and J lost 1 base; unmatched junction nucleotides: 3. The germline V gene encodes CDR1 MDHEN and CDR2 SYDVKM. The CDR3 is 15 amino acids. This CDR3 is CASSFGTVSNQPQHF. In nucleotides, the CDR3 is TGTGCCAGCAGTTTTGGGACAGTGAGCAATCAGCCCCAGCATTTT.

CDR3 sequence (DNA): TGTGCCAGCAGCCCGACGGCCGGCATGAACACTGAAGCTTTCTTT. Amino acid sequence: CASSPTAGMNTEAFF. V usage is TRBV11-2 and J usage is TRBJ1-1, with D hard to call. Trimming left V 5 bases short and J 0 bases short, with 13 bases between. The germline CDR1 and CDR2 sequences are SGHAT and FQNNGV. CDR3 length equals 15 residues.

This chain uses TRBV11-2 with TRBJ1-6, with D perhaps matching TRBD1 (6 bases). Trimming cost V 1 base and J 4 bases, with 11 bases left between them. Germline CDR1 reads SGHAT; CDR2 reads FQNNGV. The CDR3 covers 16 residues. The CDR3 region has the DNA TGTGCCAGCAGCTTAGGGTTACAGGGATATAATTCACCCCTCCACTTT. Its protein product is CASSLGLQGYNSPLHF.

V is TRBV6-2 or TRBV6-3 and J is TRBJ1-1, with 9 bases lining up with TRBD1. The CDR3 contains 14 residues. The V segment lost 5 bases and the J segment 2 bases; nucleotides outside the gene matches: 3. The V gene's germline CDR1 is MNHEY and CDR2 SVGEGT. CDR3 protein: CASSRTGVNTEAFF. In DNA form, the CDR3 reads TGTGCCAGCAGTCGGACAGGGGTCAACACTGAAGCTTTCTTT.

The chain uses TRBV5-4 and TRBJ2-3; D not resolved. V lost 3 bases and J 4 bases, leaving 15 bases between the germline ends. CDR1 and CDR2 (germline): SGHNT, YYREEE (reference sequence). The CDR3 contains 15 residues. The CDR3 nucleotides read TGTGCCAGCAGCTCGCCGCTCGCAGCACCAGATACGCAGTATTTT. It codes for CASSSPLAAPDTQYF.

The V and J genes are TRBV6-5 and TRBJ1-6; no clear D. V was pared by 7 bases and J by 7 bases, with 17 bases between. In germline, CDR1 is MNHEY, CDR2 SVGAGI. The CDR3 has 15 amino acids. The DNA for the CDR3 is TGTGCCAGCACCGACCTAACGAGTGGGAATTCACCCCTCCACTTT. The encoded protein is CASTDLTSGNSPLHF.

The V and J genes are TRBV7-2 and TRBJ1-4; D is possibly TRBD1 (5 bases). The germline V gene has CDR1 SGHTA and CDR2 FQGNSA. There are 12 residues in the CDR3. V gave up 5 bases and J gave up 14 bases, with 15 bases separating them. CDR3 DNA sequence: TGTGCCAGCAGCCCCCCCGGGGCTCGGCTGTTTTTT. Its protein product is CASSPPGARLFF.

This clone was seen just once. The chain combines TRBV12-3 or TRBV12-4 with TRBJ1-1, with D tentatively TRBD1 (5 bases). This CDR3 comprises 12 residues. V dropped 3 bases and J dropped 6 bases, with 8 bases sitting between them. CDR3 nucleotide sequence: TGTGCCAGCAGTTTTGGGGGGGCTGAAGCTTTCTTT. This translates into CASSFGGAEAFF.

V gene TRBV5-1 combines with J gene TRBJ1-1, with D uncertain. CDR3 size: 16 residues. Germline CDR1 is SGHRS and CDR2 is YFSETQ. With 4 bases removed from V and 0 bases from J, the gap between germline ends came to 16 bases. The CDR3 here is CASSISTLSMNTEAFF. CDR3 sequence (DNA): TGCGCCAGCAGCATATCGACGTTATCCATGAACACTGAAGCTTTCTTT.

The chain is built from TRBV19 and TRBJ1-1; D remains unclear. CDR3 size: 13 residues. Germline V lookup: CDR1 LNHDA, CDR2 SQIVND (reference sequence). V was cut by 7 bases and J by 4 bases, with 13 bases left in between. The CDR3 DNA sequence: TGTGCCAGTACCAGAGGAAGAGGCACTGAAGCTTTCTTT. Protein: CASTRGRGTEAFF.

The chain employs TRBV2 and TRBJ2-1; the D is unclear. The CDR3 runs to 15 residues. Trimming removed 3 bases at V and 10 bases at J, with 19 bases between. Per germline, CDR1 SNHLY and CDR2 FYNNEI. The CDR3 DNA follows: TGTGCCAGCAGTGATTTTCCTCGTTCTTCGGCCGAGCAGTTCTTC. Protein: CASSDFPRSSAEQFF.

The CDR3 DNA sequence: TGTGCCAGCAGTAGGACTTTCGTTAATGAAAAACTGTTTTTT. Its protein is CASSRTFVNEKLFF. The V call is TRBV2, the J call TRBJ1-4, with D unresolved. The CDR3 loop spans 14 amino acids. V gave up 5 bases and J gave up 4 bases, with 11 bases separating them. Germline lookup yields CDR1 SNHLY and CDR2 FYNNEI.

This chain links TRBV12-3 or TRBV12-4 with TRBJ1-3, with unresolved D. V was shortened by 7 bases and J by 4 bases, with 8 bases between the two germline ends. The CDR3 runs to 12 residues. The CDR3 DNA reads TGTGCCAGCACCGGAGGAGGAAACACCATATATTTT. This translates into CASTGGGNTIYF.